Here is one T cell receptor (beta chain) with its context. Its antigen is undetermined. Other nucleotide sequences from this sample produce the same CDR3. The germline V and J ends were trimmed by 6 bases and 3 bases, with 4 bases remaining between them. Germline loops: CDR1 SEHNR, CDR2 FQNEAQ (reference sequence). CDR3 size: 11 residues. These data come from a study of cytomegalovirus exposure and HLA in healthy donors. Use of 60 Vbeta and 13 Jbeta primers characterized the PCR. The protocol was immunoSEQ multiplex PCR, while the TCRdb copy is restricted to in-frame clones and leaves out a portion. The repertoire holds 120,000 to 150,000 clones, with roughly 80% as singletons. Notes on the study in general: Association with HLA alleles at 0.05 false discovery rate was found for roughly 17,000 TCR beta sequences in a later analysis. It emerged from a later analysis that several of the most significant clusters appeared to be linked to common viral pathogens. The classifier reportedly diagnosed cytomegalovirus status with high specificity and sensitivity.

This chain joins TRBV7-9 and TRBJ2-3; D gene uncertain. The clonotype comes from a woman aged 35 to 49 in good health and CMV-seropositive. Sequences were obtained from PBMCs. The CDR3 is CASSSTDTQYF. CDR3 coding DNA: TGTGCCAGCAGTTCAACAGATACGCAGTATTTT.